The rows below give T cell receptor beta chains drawn from one sample of a study of T cells expressing NK-cell markers. TCRdb reprocessed the 5' RACE reads, keeping one entry per CDR3 protein, no DNA. Here the sample table reports 500,000 or so distinct CDR3 sequences. The source material was blood T cells: a sorted CD56 or NKG2C T cell subset, CD4+ or CD8+ T cells, or bulk PBMC T cells (not recorded which). Source of these receptors: a man aged 18 to 30 in good health. CDR3s include the opening cysteine and the closing phenylalanine or tryptophan.

TRBV29-1	TRBJ1-1	CSVKTTDSFLGTEAFF
TRBV3-1	TRBJ1-1	CASSQARAAFF
TRBV11-3	TRBJ2-1	CASSLVPGFSYNEQFF
TRBV6-1	TRBJ2-3	CASTLQGNPDTQYF
TRBV5-6	TRBJ1-1	CASSPTRGVNTEAFF
TRBV18	TRBJ2-4	CASSPPGLAGGRNIQYF
TRBV6-1	TRBJ1-6	CASSQAQGAASPLHF
TRBV12-3/TRBV12-4	TRBJ1-1	CASSLAFTGEAFF
TRBV20-1	TRBJ1-2	CSARVRDGYTF
TRBV29-1	TRBJ2-5	CSVEKTAQETQYF
TRBV7-2	TRBJ2-2	CASSSNRAGTGELFF
TRBV7-7	TRBJ2-5	CASSEVAAEETQYF
TRBV11-2	TRBJ2-3	CASSSRGQGGTDTQYF
TRBV6-6	TRBJ1-3	CASVIGNTIYF
TRBV12-5	TRBJ1-2	CPSGGHYGYTF
TRBV5-1	TRBJ2-3	CASSNSMSGRTDTQYF
TRBV7-2	TRBJ1-5	CASSADRGHAWPQHF
TRBV18	TRBJ2-5	CASSPRDRKNQETQYF
TRBV7-9	TRBJ1-2	CASSPPDGWGYTF
TRBV30	TRBJ1-3	CAWSPSGWVDGNTIYF
TRBV10-2	TRBJ2-3	CASSSTLRTDTQYF
TRBV20-1	TRBJ2-3	CSARRARGMNTDTQYF
TRBV20-1	TRBJ2-1	CSATSGSYNEQFF
TRBV5-1	TRBJ2-5	CASSVGTGGVGETQYF
TRBV25-1	TRBJ2-3	CASWGGQGARDTQYF
TRBV5-8	TRBJ2-3	CASISVRDRGTDTQYF
TRBV12-3/TRBV12-4	TRBJ1-2	CASSLVSGKAGGYTF
TRBV5-5	TRBJ2-7	CASLSDVTYEQYF
TRBV7-9	TRBJ2-1	CASSLGAGLANNEQFF
TRBV28	TRBJ1-2	CASSSDRGNYGYTF